Listed here are 16 T cell receptor beta chains from one sample, sequenced in a study of shared clonotypes between healthy human individuals. The table came from immunoSEQ multiplex PCR; TCRdb's copy has only in-frame clones and leaves some out. The profile covers 450,000 to 500,000 clones, with about 72% appearing a single time and more than 10% taken by the ten largest. The sample comprised PBMCs. The receptors shown here come from a woman aged 40 to 50 in good health. Some clones in this sample may be carry-over from other donors' samples.

This chain uses TRBV5-1 with TRBJ1-1, with D perhaps matching TRBD1 (6 bases). Germline V gives CDR1 SGHRS, CDR2 YFSETQ. Deletions cut 4 bases from V and 3 bases from J, with 13 bases between. This CDR3 is built from 14 residues. The CDR3 DNA sequence: TGCGCCAGCAGCGAACAGGGCCAAGACACTGAAGCTTTCTTT. Amino acid sequence: CASSEQGQDTEAFF.

This chain links TRBV10-3 with TRBJ1-5, with a tentative D call TRBD1 (5 bases). This CDR3 spans 18 amino acids. Germline values: CDR1 ENHRY, CDR2 SYGVKD. The V and J ends lost 0 bases and 2 bases respectively, with 17 bases between them. In DNA, the CDR3 is TGTGCCATCAGTGAGTCTAGGGGAGGGATCGGGGGCAATCAGCCCCAGCATTTT. It yields the protein CAISESRGGIGGNQPQHF.

This clone appeared many times. The chain recombines TRBV2 with TRBJ2-1; tentative D call: TRBD1 (7 bases). The V gene's germline CDR1 is SNHLY and CDR2 FYNNEI. This CDR3 comprises 16 residues. Trimming removed 6 bases at V and 0 bases at J, with 15 bases between. The CDR3 DNA sequence: TGTGCCAGCAGACCAGGGGGGCTGAGCTCCTACAATGAGCAGTTCTTC. It encodes CASRPGGLSSYNEQFF.

The rearrangement joins TRBV5-1 to TRBJ1-4; perhaps TRBD1 as D (6 bases). Trimming removed 2 bases from V and 6 bases from J, with 11 bases in between. This CDR3 is 14 amino acids long. Germline CDR1 is SGHRS and CDR2 is YFSETQ. The CDR3 nucleotides read TGCGCCAGCAGCTTTGGGGGCAGCGATGAAAAACTGTTTTTT. The encoded protein is CASSFGGSDEKLFF.

Written as DNA, the CDR3 is TGTGCCAGCAGCTACAGACTCTCCACCGGGGAGCTGTTTTTT. It encodes CASSYRLSTGELFF. The chain carries TRBV7-2 and TRBJ2-2; D ambiguous. V lost 4 bases, J lost 4 bases, and 10 bases lay in between. This CDR3 is built from 14 residues. In germline, CDR1 is SGHTA, CDR2 FQGNSA.

This clone was seen just once. This chain joins TRBV11-2 and TRBJ2-7, with 7 bases fitting TRBD1. The junction had 10 bases not matched to a gene; V was cut back by 5 bases and J by 3 bases. Germline CDR1 is SGHAT and CDR2 is FQNNGV. The CDR3 has 15 amino acids. CDR3 bases: TGTGCCAGCAGCCGAAGAACAGGGGAAGGCTACGAGCAGTACTTC. Amino acids: CASSRRTGEGYEQYF.

This chain joins TRBV19 and TRBJ1-4; D uncertain. From germline, CDR1 is LNHDA and CDR2 SQIVND (reference sequence). Trimming cost V 5 bases and J 8 bases, with 18 bases left between them. The CDR3 is 15 residues long. CDR3 nucleotide sequence: TGTGCCAGTAGTGCAACGACGGCGCCGGGAGAAAAACTGTTTTTT. This translates into CASSATTAPGEKLFF.

In its sample, this clone was seen a few times. This chain links TRBV5-1 with TRBJ1-1, with 7 bases aligning to TRBD1. Germline V CDR1 and CDR2: SGHRS, YFSETQ. Trimming at V came to 3 bases and at J to 5 bases, leaving 4 bases not matched to a gene. The length of the CDR3 is 13 residues. CDR3 protein: CASSSLQGTEAFF. In DNA, the CDR3 is TGCGCCAGCAGCTCCTTACAGGGGACTGAAGCTTTCTTT.

There are a few counts of this clone. The V and J genes are TRBV28 and TRBJ1-1, with D unresolved. This CDR3 region has 13 residues. CDR1 and CDR2 from the germline V gene are MDHEN and SYDVKM. The germline V and J ends were trimmed by 5 bases and 1 base, with 8 bases remaining between them. CDR3 sequence (DNA): TGTGCCAGCAGTGGTTACGGGAACACTGAAGCTTTCTTT. This sequence encodes CASSGYGNTEAFF.

The chain joins TRBV7-2 to TRBJ1-5; 7 bases map to TRBD1. In germline, CDR1 is SGHTA, CDR2 FQGNSA. The CDR3 extends over 13 amino acids. Trimming at V came to 5 bases and at J to 7 bases, leaving 5 bases not matched to a gene. In DNA, the CDR3 is TGTGCCAGCAGCACACGACAGGGACAGCCCCAGCATTTT. Translated, it gives CASSTRQGQPQHF.

The rearrangement links TRBV5-1 to TRBJ2-5; a possible D gene is TRBD1 (6 bases). V lost 4 bases, J lost 4 bases, and 20 bases lay in between. Germline CDR1 reads SGHRS; CDR2 reads YFSETQ. The CDR3 loop spans 16 amino acids. The CDR3 bases are TGCGCCAGCAGCCCCTCTTTGGGGACATCGCGAGAGACCCAGTACTTC. It encodes CASSPSLGTSRETQYF.

J is TRBJ2-5 and V is TRBV10-1; the match to TRBD2 covers 9 bases. The germline V gene encodes CDR1 WNHNN and CDR2 SYGVQD (reference sequence). Trimming cost V 0 bases and J 6 bases; bases outside gene matches: 5. The CDR3 is 15 residues long. This chain's CDR3 is CASSESVASGKTQYF. The DNA of the CDR3 is TGCGCCAGCAGTGAGTCCGTGGCTAGCGGGAAGACCCAGTACTTC.

J is TRBJ2-2 and V is TRBV9; D not resolved. The CDR3 sequence is 16 residues long. Looked up from germline, CDR1 is SGDLS and CDR2 is YYNGEE. Trimming removed 3 bases from V and 6 bases from J, with 18 bases in between. CDR3: CASSGQSFGRAGELFF. CDR3 nucleotides: TGTGCCAGCAGCGGGCAGAGTTTCGGGCGAGCCGGGGAGCTGTTTTTT.

The DNA of the CDR3 is TGTGCCAGCAGCCCCGCGGGAGCGGTCCCGGGGAATGAGCAGTTCTTC. This sequence encodes CASSPAGAVPGNEQFF. V usage is TRBV11-2 and J usage is TRBJ2-1; 7 nucleotides match TRBD2. CDR3 length: 16 amino acids. Germline-derived CDR1 and CDR2 are SGHAT and FQNNGV. V dropped 5 bases and J dropped 7; count of bases not matched to a gene: 14.

This clone was detected once. Given a far larger clone just one base away, this is likely a sequencing read error. Other DNA sequences in this specimen translate into the identical CDR3. The chain is built from TRBV6-4 and TRBJ2-1; tentative D call: TRBD1 (6 bases). The CDR3 spans 14 residues. CDR1 and CDR2 (germline): MRHNA, SNTAGT. The CDR3 coding sequence is TGTGCCAGCAGTGACGGCTACGAGGGGGATGAGCAATTCTTC. Encoded protein: CASSDGYEGDEQFF.

The CDR3: CASSPKTGTGDAEAFF. CDR3 DNA: TGTGCCAGCAGTCCAAAAACCGGGACAGGGGATGCTGAAGCTTTCTTT. The chain joins TRBV28 to TRBJ1-1, with 10 bases lining up with TRBD1. This CDR3 is built from 16 residues. V shed 5 bases, J shed 6 bases, and the junction held 12 bases outside the gene matches. CDR1 and CDR2 from the germline V gene are MDHEN and SYDVKM.